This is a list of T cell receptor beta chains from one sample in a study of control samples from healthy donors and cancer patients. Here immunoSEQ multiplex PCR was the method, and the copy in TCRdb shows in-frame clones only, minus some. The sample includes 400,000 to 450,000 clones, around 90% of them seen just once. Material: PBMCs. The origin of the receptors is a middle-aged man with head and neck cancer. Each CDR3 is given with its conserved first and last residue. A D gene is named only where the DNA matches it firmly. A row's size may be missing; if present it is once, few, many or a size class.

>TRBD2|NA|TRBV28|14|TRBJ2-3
CASTAGGRTDTQYF
TGTGCCAGCACTGCGGGGGGACGCACAGATACGCAGTATTTT
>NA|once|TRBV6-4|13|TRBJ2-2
CASSGVGTGELFF
TGTGCCAGCAGTGGAGTTGGCACCGGGGAGCTGTTTTTT
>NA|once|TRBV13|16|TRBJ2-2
CASSLRGGTFTGELFF
TGTGCCAGCAGCTTACGGGGCGGGACCTTCACCGGGGAGCTGTTTTTT
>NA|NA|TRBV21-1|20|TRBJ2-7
CASSNESSVGGRDESYEQYF
TGTGCCAGCAGCAACGAATCTTCGGTGGGGGGGCGAGATGAATCCTACGAGCAGTACTTC
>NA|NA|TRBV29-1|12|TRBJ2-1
CSVTLRINEQFF
TGCAGCGTTACTCTCCGGATCAATGAGCAGTTCTTC
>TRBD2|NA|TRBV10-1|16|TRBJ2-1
CASSAGLGFSYNEQFF
TGCGCCAGCAGTGCGGGACTAGGATTCTCCTACAATGAGCAGTTCTTC
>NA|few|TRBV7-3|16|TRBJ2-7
CASSPQGGAFSYEQYF
TGTGCCAGCAGCCCCCAGGGGGGAGCCTTCTCCTACGAGCAGTACTTC
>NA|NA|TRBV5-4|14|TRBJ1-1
CASSLPGQNTEAFF
TGTGCCAGCAGCCTTCCGGGACAGAACACTGAAGCTTTCTTT
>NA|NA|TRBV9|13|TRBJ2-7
CASSVDGNYEQYF
TGTGCCAGCAGCGTTGACGGTAACTACGAGCAGTACTTC
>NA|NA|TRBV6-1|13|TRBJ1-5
CASSPGGNQPQHF
TGTGCCAGCAGCCCGGGCGGCAATCAGCCCCAGCATTTT
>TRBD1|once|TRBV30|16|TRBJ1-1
CAWRGDTGGVGLEAFF
TGTGCCTGGAGAGGTGATACAGGGGGCGTAGGTCTTGAAGCTTTCTTT
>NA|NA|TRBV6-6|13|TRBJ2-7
CASKVGASYEQYF
TGTGCCAGCAAGGTCGGAGCTTCCTACGAGCAGTACTTC
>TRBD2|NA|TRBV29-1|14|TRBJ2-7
CSVGLAGVPYEQYF
TGCAGCGTTGGGCTAGCGGGGGTCCCCTACGAGCAGTACTTC
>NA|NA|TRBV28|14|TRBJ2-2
CATIGRPRTGELFF
TGTGCCACCATAGGTCGACCCCGCACCGGGGAGCTGTTTTTT
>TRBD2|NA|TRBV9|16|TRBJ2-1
CASSPLGRGSYNEQFF
TGTGCCAGCAGCCCCCTGGGGCGGGGGTCCTACAATGAGCAGTTCTTC
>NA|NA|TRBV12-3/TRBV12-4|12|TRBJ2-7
CASRRGGYEQYF
TGTGCCAGCAGGCGAGGGGGGTATGAGCAGTACTTC
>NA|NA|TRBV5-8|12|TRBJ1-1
CASSEGTSQAFF
TGTGCCAGCAGCGAAGGGACCTCGCAAGCTTTCTTT
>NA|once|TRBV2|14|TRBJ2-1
CASTSGRGRYEQFF
TGTGCCAGCACCTCGGGACGCGGAAGGTATGAGCAGTTCTTC
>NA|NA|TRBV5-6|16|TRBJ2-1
CASSREDYSSYNEQFF
TGTGCCAGCAGTAGGGAGGACTACAGCTCCTACAATGAGCAGTTCTTC
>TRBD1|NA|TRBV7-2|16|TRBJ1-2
CASSLAPAGGLDGYTF
TGTGCCAGCAGCTTAGCGCCGGCAGGGGGTTTGGATGGCTACACCTTC
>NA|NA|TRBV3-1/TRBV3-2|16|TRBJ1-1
CASSLESGPANTEAFF
TGTGCCAGCAGCCTTGAAAGCGGTCCGGCGAACACTGAAGCTTTCTTT
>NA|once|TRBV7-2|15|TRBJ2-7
CASSLGTTGLYEQYF
TGTGCCAGCAGCTTAGGAACCACTGGGCTCTACGAGCAGTACTTC
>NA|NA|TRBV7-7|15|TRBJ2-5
CASSSRESFGETQYF
TGTGCTAGCAGCTCAAGGGAGTCGTTCGGAGAGACCCAGTACTTC
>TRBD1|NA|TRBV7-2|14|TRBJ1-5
CASSPRQGVGPQHF
TGTGCCAGCAGCCCCCGACAGGGAGTCGGGCCCCAGCATTTT
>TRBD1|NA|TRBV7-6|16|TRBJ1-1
CASSYGQGAMNTEAFF
TGTGCCAGCAGCTACGGACAGGGGGCGATGAACACTGAAGCTTTCTTT
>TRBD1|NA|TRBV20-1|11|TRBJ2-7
CSAGTDYEQYF
TGCAGTGCTGGGACAGATTACGAGCAGTACTTC
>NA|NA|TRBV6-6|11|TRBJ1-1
CASREGTEAFF
TGTGCCAGCAGGGAAGGCACTGAAGCTTTCTTT
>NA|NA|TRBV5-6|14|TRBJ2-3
CASSFGSSTDTQYF
TGTGCCAGCAGCTTCGGCTCTAGCACAGATACGCAGTATTTT
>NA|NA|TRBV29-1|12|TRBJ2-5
CSVLPSQETQYF
TGCAGCGTCTTGCCATCTCAAGAGACCCAGTACTTC
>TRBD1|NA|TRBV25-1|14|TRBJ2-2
CASSGQGYTGELFF
TGTGCCAGCAGCGGACAGGGGTACACCGGGGAGCTGTTTTTT
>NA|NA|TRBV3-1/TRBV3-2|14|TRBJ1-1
CASSQGEGRTEAFF
TGTGCCAGCAGCCAAGGAGAAGGAAGGACTGAAGCTTTCTTT
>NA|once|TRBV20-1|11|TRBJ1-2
CSGTPREGYTF
TGCAGTGGCACGCCTAGGGAAGGCTACACCTTC
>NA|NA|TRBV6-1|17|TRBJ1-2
CASSEGGRTTNSYGYTF
TGTGCCAGCAGTGAAGGGGGCAGAACCACAAATTCCTATGGCTACACCTTC
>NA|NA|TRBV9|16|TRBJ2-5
CASSVSPGGQQETQYF
TGTGCCAGCAGCGTAAGCCCGGGGGGACAACAAGAGACCCAGTACTTC
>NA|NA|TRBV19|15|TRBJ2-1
CASSMQGDYYNEQFF
TGTGCCAGTAGTATGCAGGGAGACTACTACAATGAGCAGTTCTTC
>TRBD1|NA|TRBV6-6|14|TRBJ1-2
CASIQLPGTAHFTF
TGTGCCAGCATTCAACTCCCCGGGACAGCCCATTTTACCTTC
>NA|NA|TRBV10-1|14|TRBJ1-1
CASSEDTRDTEAFF
TGCGCCAGCAGTGAGGACACAAGGGACACTGAAGCTTTCTTT
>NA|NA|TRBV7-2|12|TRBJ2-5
CASRLNQETQYF
TGTGCCAGCCGGCTGAACCAAGAGACCCAGTACTTC
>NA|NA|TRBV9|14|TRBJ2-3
CASSRRGGADTQYF
TGTGCCAGCAGTCGTAGGGGGGGAGCAGATACGCAGTATTTT
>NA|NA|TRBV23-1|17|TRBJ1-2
CASSQSLPGQANYGYTF
TGCGCCAGCAGTCAATCCCTCCCTGGACAAGCTAACTATGGCTACACCTTC
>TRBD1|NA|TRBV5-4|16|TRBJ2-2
CASRSMGQRNTGELFF
TGTGCCAGCAGGTCGATGGGACAGAGGAACACCGGGGAGCTGTTTTTT
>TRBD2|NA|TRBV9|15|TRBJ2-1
CASSASGSSYNEQFF
TGTGCCAGCAGCGCTAGCGGGAGCTCCTACAATGAGCAGTTCTTC